Listed here are 7 T cell receptor beta chains from one sample, sequenced in a study of radiotherapy plus CTLA-4 blockade in lung cancer (dated by TCRdb to the late 2010s). Library preparation used the immunoSEQ multiplex PCR assay. As stored in TCRdb, this immuneACCESS dataset retains in-frame rearrangements with V and J assigned. A fraction of the clones does not appear; measured against another copy, unresolved V genes explain less than half of the discrepancy, and the remainder lacks a known reason. The sample contains 50,000 to 65,000 clones, around 75% of them found a single time. Around 7.9% of the sample belongs to the ten largest clones. The sequencing here drew on peripheral blood, taken from a patient treated with radiotherapy plus ipilimumab. The receptors were sampled from a human donor with non-small cell lung cancer who had a complete response to radiotherapy plus ipilimumab.

V usage is TRBV27 and J usage is TRBJ1-1; D unresolved. The V end lost 6 bases, the J end lost 3 bases, and 11 bases lay between the germline ends. The CDR3 contains 13 residues. CDR1 and CDR2 from the germline V gene are MNHEY and SMNVEV (reference sequence). This CDR3 is CASRPTGYTEAFF. CDR3 DNA: TGTGCCAGCAGACCGACCGGGTACACTGAAGCTTTCTTT.

V gene TRBV4-3 combines with J gene TRBJ2-1; 7 bases agree with TRBD1. Germline loops: CDR1 LGHNA, CDR2 YSLEER. The ends lost 0 bases at V and 6 bases at J; junction bases unmatched: 11. The CDR3 consists of 17 residues. The CDR3 loop reads CASSQEMSHRGGNEQFF. Written as DNA, the CDR3 is TGCGCCAGCAGCCAAGAGATGTCCCACAGGGGTGGCAATGAGCAGTTCTTC.

V is TRBV12-5 and J is TRBJ2-1, with TRBD1 matching over 10 bases. Germline trimming cut 3 bases from V and 4 bases from J; bases unmatched to any gene: 3. Germline CDR1 and CDR2: LGHNT and FRNRAP. CDR3 size: 15 residues. The CDR3 region is CASGFGTGDYNEQFF. The CDR3 DNA reads TGTGCTAGTGGTTTCGGGACAGGGGATTACAATGAGCAGTTCTTC.

This sequence joins TRBV7-8 and TRBJ2-7; 9 nucleotides match TRBD1. Trimming took 1 base from V and 3 from J; bases not matched to a gene: 1. Germline V gene lookup returns CDR1 SGHVS and CDR2 FQNEAQ. The CDR3 extends over 14 amino acids. CDR3: CASSLGGQGYEQYF. The CDR3 DNA reads as TGTGCCAGCAGCTTAGGGGGACAGGGCTACGAGCAGTACTTC.

The rearrangement uses TRBV11-3 and TRBJ2-3, with 12 bases matching TRBD1. This CDR3 is 15 amino acids long. The germline gives CDR1 SGHNT, CDR2 YENEEA. J lost 2 bases, V lost 5 bases, and 2 bases had no gene match. The CDR3 protein is CASSKGQGATDTQYF. CDR3 bases: TGTGCCAGCAGCAAGGGACAGGGGGCCACAGATACGCAGTATTTT.

This chain joins TRBV5-1 and TRBJ2-3, with 7 nucleotides matching TRBD1. Unmatched junction bases numbered 4, after V lost 0 bases and J lost 6 bases. Germline V CDR1 and CDR2: SGHRS, YFSETQ. The CDR3 sequence is 14 residues long. The CDR3 bases are TGCGCCAGCAGCTTGGACAGGGGAGCGGATACGCAGTATTTT. It specifies CASSLDRGADTQYF.

The genes are TRBV6-6 and TRBJ1-1; D is ambiguous. Looked up from germline, CDR1 is MNHNY and CDR2 is SVGAGI (reference sequence). V lost 5 bases and J 1 base, leaving 17 bases between the germline ends. The CDR3 length is 16 residues. Written as DNA, the CDR3 is TGTGCCAGCAGTCCCCCGCGAGGAGGTCGGAACACTGAAGCTTTCTTT. Protein: CASSPPRGGRNTEAFF.